The clone carrying this T cell receptor beta chain came up a few times. Its antigen is still unknown. In germline, CDR1 is MNHEY, CDR2 SVGEGT. The CDR3 is 17 residues long. The V and J ends lost 5 bases and 2 bases, in that order; junction bases with no gene match: 13. The data belong to a study of T-cell memory formation after mild COVID-19. Regarding the study as a whole: Among clones peaking at day 37 in the second wave, SARS-CoV-2 specificity remained unconfirmed.

Employing constant-segment primers, 5'RACE generated TCR alpha and TCR beta cDNA libraries bearing sample barcodes and UMIs. From the 5' RACE reads, TCRdb called clonotypes with MiXCR, one entry per CDR3 protein. The data hold more than 400,000 distinct CDR3 sequences, with about 20% observed a single time. The chain is built from TRBV6-2 or TRBV6-3 and TRBJ2-3; 7 bases agree with TRBD2. This receptor was identified in an adult woman who had mild COVID-19 (a few samples of this study predate the infection). Cell type and time point are not known. The material sequenced was PBMCs or a T cell subset sorted from them (not recorded which). The DNA of the CDR3 is TGTGCCAGCAGTAAACCCACAGCGGGAATGGACACAGATACGCAGTATTTT. This sequence encodes CASSKPTAGMDTDTQYF.